These 6 T cell receptor beta chains originate from one sample sequenced in a study of neurological immune-mediated disorders. MiXCR, run by TCRdb on the 5' RACE reads, gives a single entry per CDR3 protein. The data show fewer than 35,000 distinct CDR3 sequences, 3.3% seen once. Sequenced sample: PBMCs. All receptors derive from a woman in her 30s with multiple sclerosis.

This clonotype was recorded many times. The chain joins TRBV4-2 to TRBJ2-6; 8 nucleotides line up with TRBD2. The CDR3 is made up of 17 amino acids. The V gene end was trimmed by 3 bases and the J gene end by 0 bases; junction bases not matched to a gene: 4. Looked up from germline, CDR1 is LGHNA and CDR2 is YNFKEQ. Here the CDR3 DNA reads TGTGCCAGCAGCCAGACGGGAGGGTCCTCTGGGGCCAACGTCCTGACTTTC. This translates into CASSQTGGSSGANVLTF.

This clonotype showed up many times. The V and J genes are TRBV4-2 and TRBJ2-7, with D possibly TRBD2 on 6 matching bases. The V end lost 4 bases, the J end lost 3 bases, and 10 bases lay between the germline ends. CDR1 is LGHNA and CDR2 is YNFKEQ in the germline V gene. The CDR3 spans 13 residues. The CDR3: CASSRGEDYEQYF. In DNA form, the CDR3 reads TGTGCCAGCAGCCGTGGGGAGGACTACGAGCAGTACTTC.

This clonotype was counted at least ten times. This chain uses TRBV5-1 with TRBJ2-7; D is uncertain. The CDR3 loop spans 16 amino acids. V was clipped by 1 base and J by 0 bases, with 14 bases between them. The germline CDR1 and CDR2 sequences are SGHRS and YFSETQ. The CDR3 sequence: CASSLSAASSSYEQYF. The CDR3 DNA is TGCGCCAGCAGCTTGTCGGCGGCAAGCAGCTCCTACGAGCAGTACTTC.

This clonotype showed up many times. The genes are TRBV7-2 and TRBJ2-3; perhaps TRBD2 as D (7 bases). The CDR3 has 15 amino acids. The V end lost 3 bases, the J end lost 2 bases, and 12 bases lay between the germline ends. Germline-derived CDR1 and CDR2 are SGHTA and FQGNSA. The CDR3 region is CASSFTGGHTDTQYF. DNA for the CDR3: TGTGCCAGCAGCTTCACGGGGGGCCACACAGATACGCAGTATTTT.

In this sample, this clonotype turned up many times. V gene TRBV5-1 combines with J gene TRBJ2-7; TRBD1 agrees at 8 bases. Trimming removed 0 bases from V and 5 bases from J; junction bases left unmatched: 4. The length of the CDR3 is 14 residues. The germline gives CDR1 SGHRS, CDR2 YFSETQ. The CDR3 DNA reads TGCGCCAGCAGCTTGGGGACAGGGAAAGACGAGCAGTACTTC. Its protein product is CASSLGTGKDEQYF.

This clonotype was seen ten or more times. This chain uses TRBV6-6 with TRBJ2-3; 7 bases match TRBD2. The CDR3 consists of 14 residues. V shed 2 bases and J 4 bases; nucleotides not matched to a gene: 3. The germline V gene has CDR1 MNHNY and CDR2 SVGAGI (reference sequence). The CDR3 region is CASSYPGGSDTQYF. As DNA, the CDR3 is TGTGCCAGCAGTTACCCGGGGGGATCAGATACGCAGTATTTT.